The rows below give T cell receptor beta chains drawn from one sample of a study of OX40 agonist ivuxolimab in advanced cancers. Measured with immunoSEQ multiplex PCR; TCRdb has only the in-frame clones, and not every one. This sample has under 85,000 clones, with around 90% found just once. The specimen was CD4+ or CD8+ T cells sorted from blood, collected in a trial of the OX40 agonist ivuxolimab. Source of these receptors: an adult with an advanced solid tumor such as melanoma, head and neck, liver or kidney cancer. CDR3s include the opening cysteine and the closing phenylalanine or tryptophan. Each record gives: V gene, J gene, CDR3 protein.

TRBV28	TRBJ2-7	CASSLGTFYEQYF
TRBV28	TRBJ2-7	CASTTSGRAYEQYF
TRBV29-1	TRBJ1-3	CSVRTGGVNTIYF
TRBV7-9	TRBJ1-3	CASSLTQGNTIYF
TRBV2	TRBJ2-7	CASSVAPGVYEQYF
TRBV11-1	TRBJ2-3	CASSSGQGRDTQYF
TRBV10-2	TRBJ1-5	CASSDPPGQGRGQPQHF
TRBV18	TRBJ2-7	CASSPRVLSSYEQYF
TRBV5-1	TRBJ1-2	CASSYGGTGQGYTF
TRBV15	TRBJ2-3	CATSRNSGRADTQYF
TRBV9	TRBJ1-5	CASSVGQGVNQPQHF
TRBV4-3	TRBJ2-7	CASSQELGSYEQYF
TRBV7-5	TRBJ1-2	CARSPVVYGYTF
TRBV28	TRBJ1-3	CASSTTGHSGNTIYF
TRBV11-2	TRBJ1-5	CASSQEFSGAGNQPQHF
TRBV15	TRBJ2-5	CATSRDPRDRETQYF
TRBV27	TRBJ2-2	CASSSNTGELFF
TRBV15	TRBJ1-3	CATSRGTAGNTIYF
TRBV28	TRBJ2-7	CASSPSSGRTEQYF
TRBV2	TRBJ1-1	CASKPGLNTEAFF
TRBV6-5	TRBJ2-5	CASSYTRDGETQYF
TRBV2	TRBJ1-5	CASSLLDGRTQHF
TRBV6-1	TRBJ2-7	CASSPDRGIRYEQYF
TRBV5-1	TRBJ2-7	CARNLKAQYF
TRBV2	TRBJ2-1	CASSEFLAGTEQFF
TRBV7-2	TRBJ2-7	CASSQMGQSTLQYF
TRBV19	TRBJ2-7	CASSPRTGASYEQYF
TRBV6-1	TRBJ1-3	CAVPSDRAAGNTIYF
TRBV28	TRBJ1-2	CASSENRAAYGYTF
TRBV5-6	TRBJ2-2	CASSLGQGAYSVGELFF
TRBV5-1	TRBJ2-3	CASSLATRRTDTQYF
TRBV29-1	TRBJ2-5	CSVVNRGQETQYF
TRBV7-2	TRBJ2-7	CASSLVGLADEQYF
TRBV28	TRBJ1-5	CASSLATGGPNQPQHF
TRBV7-2	TRBJ2-3	CASSFRTGSTDTQYF
TRBV15	TRBJ2-1	CATSRDGGRVSYEQFF
TRBV27	TRBJ2-7	CASSQQMGGTYEQYF
TRBV10-3	TRBJ2-1	CAISWQGNNEQFF
TRBV7-9	TRBJ2-7	CASSLGLAGSYEQYF
TRBV28	TRBJ2-7	CASIPMDNSYEQYF
TRBV5-1	TRBJ1-2	CASSLDGPFLAGGYTF
TRBV29-1	TRBJ1-1	CSVETGKNTEAFF
TRBV29-1	TRBJ2-3	CSVLRDTQYF
TRBV5-1	TRBJ1-1	CASSLGSPNTEAFF
TRBV11-2	TRBJ2-2	CASSFEGSGTGELFF
TRBV5-1	TRBJ2-2	CASSSSGSTNTGELFF
TRBV19	TRBJ1-5	CASSIHGPNRGDNQPQHF